Each of the 17 T cell receptor beta chains below was sequenced from the same sample in a study of early T cells in non-severe SARS-CoV-2 infection. TCRdb re-called the 5' RACE reads with MiXCR, one entry per CDR3 protein. The sample lists fewer than 100,000 distinct CDR3 sequences; approximately 13% were seen once. Source material: whole blood. Every receptor here comes from an adult who was a healthcare worker with PCR-confirmed SARS-CoV-2 infection or an uninfected control (not recorded which).

A few counts support this clonotype. J is TRBJ2-7 and V is TRBV12-3 or TRBV12-4, with no clear D. V shed 0 bases and J shed 7 bases, with 7 bases lying between them. The CDR3 runs to 12 residues. The CDR3 protein is CASSLAGMEQYF. The DNA for the CDR3 is TGTGCCAGCAGTTTAGCGGGAATGGAGCAGTACTTC.

The V and J genes are TRBV27 and TRBJ2-3; TRBD2 agrees at 10 bases. CDR1 and CDR2 (germline): MNHEY, SMNVEV (reference sequence). Trimming removed 8 bases from V and 3 bases from J; junction bases left unmatched: 5. The CDR3 totals 14 residues. CDR3 sequence (DNA): TGTGCCAGCGGAGGACTAGCGGATACAGATACGCAGTATTTT. Its protein is CASGGLADTDTQYF.

This clonotype appeared a few times. The chain carries TRBV12-3 or TRBV12-4 and TRBJ1-3, with D unclear. The CDR3 spans 14 residues. V was clipped by 3 bases and J by 4 bases, with 10 bases between them. The CDR3 DNA sequence: TGTGCCAGCAGTTTGGGAGTTAGAGGAAACACCATATATTTT. As protein: CASSLGVRGNTIYF.

V gene TRBV11-1 combines with J gene TRBJ2-7; D remains ambiguous. The CDR3 runs to 13 residues. Trimming left V 2 bases short and J 1 base short, with 6 bases between. Germline V gives CDR1 SGHAT, CDR2 FQDESV (reference sequence). CDR3 amino acids: CASSLSSSYEQYF. As DNA, the CDR3 is TGTGCCAGCAGCTTATCCAGTTCCTACGAGCAGTACTTC.

The J gene is TRBJ1-3, the V gene TRBV5-1; D ambiguous. The CDR3 consists of 14 residues. Trimming removed 4 bases at V and 0 bases at J, with 8 bases between. The germline V gene has CDR1 SGHRS and CDR2 YFSETQ. CDR3 sequence (DNA): TGCGCCAGCAGCCCCGAGGGCTCTGGAAACACCATATATTTT. Its translation: CASSPEGSGNTIYF.

This clonotype was detected ten times or more. The rearrangement links TRBV27 to TRBJ2-3; D uncertain. The germline gives CDR1 MNHEY, CDR2 SMNVEV (reference sequence). The V end lost 5 bases, the J end lost 5 bases, and 2 bases lay between the germline ends. This CDR3 comprises 10 residues. The CDR3 loop is CASSGDTQYF. The CDR3 DNA is TGTGCCAGCAGTGGAGATACGCAGTATTTT.

The sample holds a few counts of this clonotype. The rearrangement links TRBV28 to TRBJ1-6; D is unclear. CDR1 and CDR2 (germline): MDHEN, SYDVKM. The CDR3 spans 17 residues. Trimming cost V 7 bases and J 0 bases, with 16 bases left between them. The CDR3 DNA follows: TGTGCCAGCACCAAGAGAGCTGTGGGCTCCTATAATTCACCCCTCCACTTT. It encodes CASTKRAVGSYNSPLHF.

In this sample, this clonotype turned up many times. J is TRBJ1-5 and V is TRBV2; D remains unclear. CDR3 size: 13 residues. CDR1 is SNHLY and CDR2 is FYNNEI in the germline V gene. The V gene lost 4 bases and the J gene lost 4 bases, with 8 bases spanning the gap. CDR3 nucleotide sequence: TGTGCCAGCAGTGGGACGGAGAATCAGCCCCAGCATTTT. Its translation is CASSGTENQPQHF.

This clonotype was seen a handful of times. The V gene is TRBV10-3, the J gene TRBJ2-3; 7 bases are shared with TRBD2. The germline CDR1 and CDR2 sequences are ENHRY and SYGVKD. The CDR3 is 14 amino acids. Losses at the gene ends were 6 bases for V and 2 bases for J; bases not matched to a gene: 5. As DNA, the CDR3 is TGTGCCATCAGGGACGGGACTACCACAGATACGCAGTATTTT. Its protein product is CAIRDGTTTDTQYF.

V gene TRBV28 combines with J gene TRBJ1-5, with D possibly matching TRBD1 (5 bases). The ends were cut back, 8 bases at V and 1 base at J, with 15 bases in the middle. The germline V gene has CDR1 MDHEN and CDR2 SYDVKM. This CDR3 has 15 residues. CDR3 region: CASSGAVGSNQPQHF. The CDR3 nucleotides read TGTGCCAGCTCCGGGGCCGTCGGGAGCAATCAGCCCCAGCATTTT.

The table lists this clonotype with many counts. The chain uses TRBV12-3 or TRBV12-4 and TRBJ1-5; D is possibly TRBD1 (6 bases). Trimming took 6 bases from V and 4 from J, leaving 10 bases between them. The CDR3 spans 13 residues. The CDR3 DNA reads as TGTGCCAGCAGCCACAGGGAGAATCAGCCCCAGCATTTT. Translation gives CASSHRENQPQHF.

V and J are TRBV29-1 and TRBJ2-2; D remains ambiguous. V lost 4 bases and J 4 bases, leaving 13 bases between the germline ends. CDR1 is SQVTM, CDR2 ANQGSEA, per germline. The CDR3 runs 14 residues. CDR3 in DNA: TGCAGCGTTGGAAGTGGGGTTCCCACCGGGGAGCTGTTTTTT. Amino acid sequence: CSVGSGVPTGELFF.

The chain joins TRBV6-2 or TRBV6-3 to TRBJ1-5, with TRBD1 identical over 7 bases. This CDR3 spans 15 amino acids. The germline V gene encodes CDR1 MNHEY and CDR2 SVGEGT. J was trimmed by 7 bases and V by 2 bases; bases with no gene match: 8. CDR3 sequence reads: CASSYTDRVLQPQHF. The DNA for the CDR3 is TGTGCCAGCAGTTACACCGACAGGGTATTGCAGCCCCAGCATTTT.

This clonotype was detected only a few times. The chain uses TRBV6-6 and TRBJ1-2; D might be TRBD1 (5 bases). Germline V gene lookup returns CDR1 MNHNY and CDR2 SVGAGI (reference sequence). Trimming took 2 bases from V and 4 from J, leaving 14 bases between them. The CDR3 is 15 residues long. In DNA, the CDR3 is TGTGCCAGCAGTTACACGGGGCAGGCCGGCTATGGCTACACCTTC. This sequence encodes CASSYTGQAGYGYTF.

V and J are TRBV4-2 and TRBJ2-1, with 8 bases that match TRBD2. Germline V CDR1 and CDR2: LGHNA, YNFKEQ. Unmatched junction bases numbered 6, after V lost 0 bases and J lost 8 bases. The CDR3 contains 15 residues. This CDR3 reads CASSQERLAGHEQFF. The CDR3 DNA follows: TGTGCCAGCAGCCAAGAAAGGCTAGCGGGCCATGAGCAGTTCTTC.

This chain connects TRBV19 to TRBJ2-1; 8 bases agree with TRBD2. With V trimmed by 5 bases and J by 10 bases, 7 bases remained unmatched. CDR3 length: 13 amino acids. Germline values: CDR1 LNHDA, CDR2 SQIVND (reference sequence). This chain's CDR3 is CASSPRLAWEQFF. DNA for the CDR3: TGTGCCAGTAGTCCGCGACTAGCGTGGGAGCAGTTCTTC.

The chain couples TRBV15 to TRBJ2-2, with TRBD1 matching over 8 bases. With V trimmed by 4 bases and J by 1 base, 2 bases remained unmatched. Looked up from germline, CDR1 is LNHNV and CDR2 is YYDKDF (reference sequence). The CDR3 is 15 amino acids. The chain's CDR3 is CATSKDRGNTGELFF. DNA of the CDR3: TGTGCCACCAGCAAAGACAGGGGGAACACCGGGGAGCTGTTTTTT.